Listed below are T cell receptor beta chains from one sample, sequenced in a study of identical twins. Using its own MiXCR run on the 5' RACE reads, TCRdb lists one record per CDR3 protein. The sample lists about 260,000 distinct CDR3 sequences, 5.5% to 7% seen once, with roughly 3.4% in the top ten. These data also formed part of another study, on yellow fever vaccine responses in identical twins.

Sequenced sample: memory (CD45RO+) T cells sorted from blood. These receptors came from a woman aged 18 to 35 in good health. Each CDR3 is given with its conserved first and last residue. The D gene is left open where the match is weak. For some rows the clone size is stated as once, few or many, or as a class when expanded; others skip it.

V gene: TRBV28; clone size: few; J gene: TRBJ1-6; D gene: -; CDR3 DNA: TGTGCCAGCAGTTCCCTCAGAGGAGATTATTCACCCCTCCACTTT; CDR3 protein: CASSSLRGDYSPLHF
V gene: TRBV5-4; clone size: -; J gene: TRBJ1-1; D gene: -; CDR3 DNA: TGTGCCAGCAGCTTGAAGGGAACAGGGCCGCCAGACACTGAAGCTTTCTTT; CDR3 protein: CASSLKGTGPPDTEAFF
V gene: TRBV28; clone size: few; J gene: TRBJ2-1; D gene: -; CDR3 DNA: TGTGCCAGCAGGCCCCGAGGGGCTAGCGTCTACAATGAGCAGTTCTTC; CDR3 protein: CASRPRGASVYNEQFF
V gene: TRBV3-1; clone size: few; J gene: TRBJ2-5; D gene: -; CDR3 DNA: TGTGCCAGCAGCCCCGCCCGGAGACTGACCGGGGAGACCCAGTACTTC; CDR3 protein: CASSPARRLTGETQYF
V gene: TRBV12-3/TRBV12-4; clone size: many; J gene: TRBJ2-1; D gene: TRBD2; CDR3 DNA: TGTGCCAGCAGCCCGACTAGCGGGATTGTTAATGAGCAGTTCTTC; CDR3 protein: CASSPTSGIVNEQFF
V gene: TRBV5-1; clone size: -; J gene: TRBJ2-3; D gene: -; CDR3 DNA: TGCGCCAGCAGCCCCACAGGTTTTAGCACAGATACGCAGTATTTT; CDR3 protein: CASSPTGFSTDTQYF
V gene: TRBV6-1; clone size: few; J gene: TRBJ2-6; D gene: -; CDR3 DNA: TGTGCCAGCAGTGATCGCTACTCTGGGGCCAACGTCCTGACTTTC; CDR3 protein: CASSDRYSGANVLTF
V gene: TRBV3-1; clone size: -; J gene: TRBJ2-3; D gene: TRBD2; CDR3 DNA: TGTACCATCTGTCCATTAGCGGGGGGATTCCTTTCCACAGATACGCAGTATTTT; CDR3 protein: CTICPLAGGFLSTDTQYF
V gene: TRBV12-3/TRBV12-4; clone size: -; J gene: TRBJ2-1; D gene: -; CDR3 DNA: TGTGCCAGCAGTTTCGAGCTAGCTAGGGGTAATGAGCAGTTCTTC; CDR3 protein: CASSFELARGNEQFF
V gene: TRBV6-2/TRBV6-3; clone size: few; J gene: TRBJ2-7; D gene: -; CDR3 DNA: TGTGCCAGCAGTTACAAGCTAGCCTTCGAGCAGTACTTC; CDR3 protein: CASSYKLAFEQYF
V gene: TRBV12-3/TRBV12-4; clone size: many; J gene: TRBJ2-3; D gene: -; CDR3 DNA: TGTGCCAGCAGGAGGGGGGATACGCAGTATTTT; CDR3 protein: CASRRGDTQYF
V gene: TRBV7-2; clone size: -; J gene: TRBJ2-1; D gene: TRBD2; CDR3 DNA: TGTGCCAGCAGCGCCGTGGCTAGCGGGGGGGGCAATGAGCAGTTCTTC; CDR3 protein: CASSAVASGGGNEQFF
V gene: TRBV19; clone size: -; J gene: TRBJ2-1; D gene: -; CDR3 DNA: TGTGCCAGTAGTATCCAATACGGTGAGCAGTTCTTC; CDR3 protein: CASSIQYGEQFF
V gene: TRBV15; clone size: few; J gene: TRBJ2-2; D gene: -; CDR3 DNA: TGTGCCACCAGCAGAGAATGGGAGGCAGGGGAGCTGTTTTTT; CDR3 protein: CATSREWEAGELFF
V gene: TRBV10-3; clone size: -; J gene: TRBJ2-1; D gene: TRBD2; CDR3 DNA: TGTGCCACCAGCGGGGGGGTCCCCAATGAGCAGTTCTTC; CDR3 protein: CATSGGVPNEQFF
V gene: TRBV20-1; clone size: once; J gene: TRBJ1-5; D gene: TRBD1; CDR3 DNA: TGCAGTGCTGTCAGGGGGCAGGGCAATCAGCCCCAGCATTTT; CDR3 protein: CSAVRGQGNQPQHF
V gene: TRBV16; clone size: many; J gene: TRBJ2-7; D gene: TRBD1; CDR3 DNA: TGTGCCAGCAGCCAATTTTTCAGGACAGGGGGCTACTACGAGCAGTACTTC; CDR3 protein: CASSQFFRTGGYYEQYF
V gene: TRBV12-3/TRBV12-4; clone size: many; J gene: TRBJ2-1; D gene: TRBD2; CDR3 DNA: TGTGCCAGCAGTACCAGGCTAGCGGGGGACAATGAGCAGTTCTTC; CDR3 protein: CASSTRLAGDNEQFF
V gene: TRBV12-3/TRBV12-4; clone size: many; J gene: TRBJ2-3; D gene: -; CDR3 DNA: TGTGCCAGCAGTTTCCGGGCAGGGCGTCACTCAGATACGCAGTATTTT; CDR3 protein: CASSFRAGRHSDTQYF
V gene: TRBV12-5; clone size: -; J gene: TRBJ2-1; D gene: TRBD2; CDR3 DNA: TGTGCTAGTGGGATGGGACTAGCGGCCTACAATGAGCAGTTCTTC; CDR3 protein: CASGMGLAAYNEQFF
V gene: TRBV6-1; clone size: -; J gene: TRBJ2-5; D gene: TRBD2; CDR3 DNA: TGTGCCAGCAGTGACCGGACTAGCGGTCTCTACCAAGAGACCCAGTACTTC; CDR3 protein: CASSDRTSGLYQETQYF
V gene: TRBV14; clone size: many; J gene: TRBJ2-7; D gene: TRBD1; CDR3 DNA: TGTGCCAGCAGCCAAGGGATACAGGGGGCTGGTCACGAGCAGTACTTC; CDR3 protein: CASSQGIQGAGHEQYF